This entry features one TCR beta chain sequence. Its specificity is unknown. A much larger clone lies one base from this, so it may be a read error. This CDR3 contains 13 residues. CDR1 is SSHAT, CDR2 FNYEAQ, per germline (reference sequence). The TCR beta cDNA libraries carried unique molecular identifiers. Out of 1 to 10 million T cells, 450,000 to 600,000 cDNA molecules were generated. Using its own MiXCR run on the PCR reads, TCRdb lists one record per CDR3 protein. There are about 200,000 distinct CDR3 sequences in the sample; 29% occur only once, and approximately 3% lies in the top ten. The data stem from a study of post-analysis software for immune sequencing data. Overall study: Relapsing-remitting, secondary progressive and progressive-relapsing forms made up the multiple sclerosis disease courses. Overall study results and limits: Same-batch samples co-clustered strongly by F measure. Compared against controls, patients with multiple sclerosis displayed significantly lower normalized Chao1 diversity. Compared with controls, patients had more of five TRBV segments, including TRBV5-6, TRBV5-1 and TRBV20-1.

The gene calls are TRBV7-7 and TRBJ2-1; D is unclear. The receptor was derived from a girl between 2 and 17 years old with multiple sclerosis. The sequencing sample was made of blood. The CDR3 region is CANSSGRAHEQFF. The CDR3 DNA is TGTGCCAACAGCTCCGGACGTGCTCATGAGCAGTTCTTC.